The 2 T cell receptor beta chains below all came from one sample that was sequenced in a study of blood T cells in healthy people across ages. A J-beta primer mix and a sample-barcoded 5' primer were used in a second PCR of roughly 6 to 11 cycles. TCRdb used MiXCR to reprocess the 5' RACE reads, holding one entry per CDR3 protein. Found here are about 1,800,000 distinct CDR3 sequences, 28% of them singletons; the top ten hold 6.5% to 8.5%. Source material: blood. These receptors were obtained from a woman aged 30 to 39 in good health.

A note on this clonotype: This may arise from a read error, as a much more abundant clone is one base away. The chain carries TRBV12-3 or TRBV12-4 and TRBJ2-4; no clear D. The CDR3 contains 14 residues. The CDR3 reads CVSSSIIAKNIQYF. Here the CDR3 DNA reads TGTGTCAGCAGTTCCATAATAGCCAAAAACATTCAGTACTTC.

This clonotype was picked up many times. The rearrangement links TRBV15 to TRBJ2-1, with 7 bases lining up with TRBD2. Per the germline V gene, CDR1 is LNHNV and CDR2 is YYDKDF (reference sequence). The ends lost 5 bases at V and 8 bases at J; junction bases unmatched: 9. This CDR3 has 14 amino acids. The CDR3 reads CATSLAGEIHEQFF. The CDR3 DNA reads TGTGCCACCAGCTTGGCGGGGGAAATTCATGAGCAGTTCTTC.